The 27 T cell receptor beta chains listed next were all sequenced from one sample in a study of T cells in Graves' hyperthyroidism and ophthalmopathy. The investigators amplified TCR beta CDR3 regions from RNA transcripts. The HTBI set primed first-round TCR CDR3 RT-PCR. TCRdb used MiXCR to reprocess the multiplex PCR reads, holding one entry per CDR3 protein. The data hold 250,000 to 350,000 distinct CDR3 sequences, with roughly 22% observed a single time. The sequenced sample consisted of blood. Source of these receptors: a man aged 30 to 39 with Graves' ophthalmopathy.

The rearrangement joins TRBV11-2 to TRBJ1-2; 9 nucleotides line up with TRBD1. The CDR3 totals 13 residues. Losses at the gene ends were 3 bases for V and 6 bases for J; bases not matched to a gene: 2. Germline V gene data show CDR1 as SGHAT and CDR2 as FQNNGV. In nucleotides, the CDR3 is TGTGCCAGCAGCTTTGACAGGGGGAATGGCTACACCTTC. Protein product: CASSFDRGNGYTF.

This clonotype has only a few counts. The chain carries TRBV20-1 and TRBJ2-7, with a possible D match to TRBD1 (6 bases). V was pared by 6 bases and J by 5 bases, with 17 bases between. The CDR3 sequence is 13 residues long. Germline lookup yields CDR1 DFQATT and CDR2 SNEGSKA (reference sequence). The CDR3 nucleotides read TGCAGTGCAGCATCGGGACAATCCCACGAGCAGTACTTC. Translation gives CSAASGQSHEQYF.

This clonotype was seen repeatedly, ten times or more. The gene calls are TRBV2 and TRBJ1-5; the D gene is possibly TRBD1 (6 bases). In germline, CDR1 is SNHLY, CDR2 FYNNEI. Trimming took 7 bases from V and 7 from J, leaving 14 bases between them. CDR3 length equals 13 residues. DNA for the CDR3: TGTGCCAGCACGAACCCGGGGGCACAGCCCCAGCATTTT. Protein product: CASTNPGAQPQHF.

The table lists this clonotype with many counts. The gene calls are TRBV12-3 or TRBV12-4 and TRBJ2-2; 7 bases line up with TRBD2. There are 12 residues in the CDR3. The junction had 3 bases not matched to a gene; V was cut back by 8 bases and J by 6 bases. CDR3 amino acids: CASGGGPGELFF. The CDR3 DNA follows: TGTGCCAGCGGGGGAGGGCCCGGGGAGCTGTTTTTT.

This clonotype was seen ten or more times. The chain combines TRBV5-1 with TRBJ2-7; TRBD1 aligns across 10 bases. Unmatched junction bases numbered 13, after V lost 5 bases and J lost 2 bases. The CDR3 covers 17 residues. Germline CDR1 and CDR2: SGHRS and YFSETQ. CDR3 coding DNA: TGCGCCAGCAGACCCGGGACAGGGGTATCCCTACCCTACGAGCAGTACTTC. Its translation is CASRPGTGVSLPYEQYF.

This clonotype appeared many times. The V and J genes are TRBV2 and TRBJ2-1, with a possible D match to TRBD1 (6 bases). With 7 bases removed from V and 0 bases from J, the gap between germline ends came to 10 bases. The germline V gene has CDR1 SNHLY and CDR2 FYNNEI. The CDR3 length is 14 residues. The CDR3 loop reads CASMLDSSYNEQFF. CDR3 nucleotide sequence: TGTGCCAGCATGCTGGACAGCTCCTACAATGAGCAGTTCTTC.

The rearrangement uses TRBV20-1 and TRBJ1-5, with D perhaps matching TRBD1 (5 bases). The ends were cut back, 4 bases at V and 10 bases at J, with 17 bases in the middle. The CDR3 runs 13 residues. Germline CDR1 DFQATT, CDR2 SNEGSKA (reference sequence). The DNA for the CDR3 is TGCAGTGCTAAAGGACACGTTTGGGGACCCCAGCATTTT. It yields the protein CSAKGHVWGPQHF.

The V call is TRBV7-9, the J call TRBJ2-1; 11 bases line up with TRBD2. After removal of 5 bases from V and 8 bases from J, the junction contained 17 bases not matched to a gene. CDR3 length equals 18 residues. Germline assignment: CDR1 SEHNR and CDR2 FQNEAQ (reference sequence). The CDR3 DNA is TGTGCCAGCAGCATAGGGGGACTAGCGGCAGGGGGAGTCTATGAGCAGTTCTTC. Translation: CASSIGGLAAGGVYEQFF.

This clonotype came up many times. This chain connects TRBV12-3 or TRBV12-4 to TRBJ1-1; 7 bases agree with TRBD1. The V and J ends lost 8 bases and 5 bases, in that order; junction bases with no gene match: 14. The CDR3 length is 15 residues. CDR3 in DNA: TGTGCCAGCCGGTTCGGCCACAGGGGTGGTACTGAAGCTTTCTTT. It encodes CASRFGHRGGTEAFF.

This chain links TRBV5-4 with TRBJ2-3, with 13 bases lining up with TRBD2. Germline V CDR1 and CDR2: SGHNT, YYREEE (reference sequence). Germline trimming cut 4 bases from V and 8 bases from J; bases unmatched to any gene: 13. The CDR3 is 17 residues long. Here the CDR3 reads CASSLLTSGRAFGTQYF. The CDR3 DNA follows: TGTGCCAGCAGCCTACTCACTAGCGGGAGGGCATTCGGTACGCAGTATTTT.

The chain has TRBV3-1 and TRBJ2-7; 7 bases align to TRBD2. The germline V gene has CDR1 LGHDT and CDR2 YNNKEL (reference sequence). The CDR3 is made up of 15 amino acids. V shed 0 bases, J shed 5 bases, and the junction held 7 bases outside the gene matches. CDR3 coding DNA: TGTGCCAGCAGCCAAGACGGGCGGGAGTTGGACGAGCAGTACTTC. It codes for CASSQDGRELDEQYF.

This clonotype was detected many times. The chain has TRBV18 and TRBJ1-1; D is unresolved. The CDR3 loop spans 14 amino acids. The V end was cut by 2 bases, the J end by 2 bases, with 9 bases between. Per the germline V gene, CDR1 is KGHSH and CDR2 is LQKENI. The CDR3 DNA is TGTGCCAGCTCACCAAGTTCGGGTAACACTGAAGCTTTCTTT. Its protein product is CASSPSSGNTEAFF.

The rearrangement uses TRBV9 and TRBJ2-2; no clear D. This CDR3 comprises 17 residues. The germline gives CDR1 SGDLS, CDR2 YYNGEE. With 0 bases removed from V and 3 bases from J, the gap between germline ends came to 15 bases. The CDR3 DNA is TGTGCCAGCAGCGTAGGGCCTGGTGATAAATACACCGGGGAGCTGTTTTTT. It codes for CASSVGPGDKYTGELFF.

There are a few counts of this clonotype. CDR3 bases: TGTGCCAGTAGTAAAAGAGCTCAGCGGGAGCACAGCACAGATACGCAGTATTTT. Translating it yields CASSKRAQREHSTDTQYF. J is TRBJ2-3 and V is TRBV19; 8 bases align to TRBD2. J lost 0 bases, V lost 4 bases, and 12 bases had no gene match. CDR1 is LNHDA, CDR2 SQIVND, per germline (reference sequence). The CDR3 totals 18 residues.

This clonotype has at least ten counts. The chain links TRBV7-9 to TRBJ1-1, with D maybe TRBD1 (6 bases). V gave up 6 bases and J gave up 5 bases, with 16 bases separating them. This CDR3 is built from 14 residues. Germline-derived CDR1 and CDR2 are SEHNR and FQNEAQ (reference sequence). CDR3 sequence: CASRNGGGRTEAFF. Written as DNA, the CDR3 is TGTGCCAGCAGGAACGGGGGCGGACGGACTGAAGCTTTCTTT.

This clonotype was seen ten or more times. The rearrangement joins TRBV11-2 to TRBJ2-2, with D maybe TRBD1 (6 bases). CDR1 and CDR2 from the germline V gene are SGHAT and FQNNGV. CDR3 length: 17 residues. Between the trimmed V and J ends, which lost 0 bases and 0 bases, there was a span of 11 bases. The CDR3 nucleotides are TGTGCCAGCAGCTTAGATGTTCGACAGGCGAACACCGGGGAGCTGTTTTTT. Translating it yields CASSLDVRQANTGELFF.

This clonotype was detected many times. The chain carries TRBV5-1 and TRBJ1-1; D is perhaps TRBD1 (6 bases). The CDR3 consists of 14 residues. V was cut by 2 bases and J by 6 bases, with 14 bases left in between. Germline V gene lookup returns CDR1 SGHRS and CDR2 YFSETQ. CDR3 nucleotide sequence: TGCGCCAGCAGCTTAAACCTAGGACAGTCTGAAGCTTTCTTT. It codes for CASSLNLGQSEAFF.

This clonotype has only a few counts. V is TRBV20-1 and J is TRBJ2-1, with TRBD1 identical over 7 bases. The J segment lost 0 bases and the V segment lost 6 bases, leaving 5 bases of the junction unmatched. This CDR3 is built from 14 residues. Germline loops: CDR1 DFQATT, CDR2 SNEGSKA (reference sequence). The CDR3 region is CSAAQGSSYNEQFF. The CDR3 DNA is TGCAGTGCAGCACAGGGGAGCTCCTACAATGAGCAGTTCTTC.

This clonotype has at least ten counts. V and J are TRBV11-2 and TRBJ2-1; D is undetermined. Germline CDR1 is SGHAT and CDR2 is FQNNGV. Trimming shortened V by 1 base and J by 4 bases, and 17 bases separated the two germline ends. CDR3 length: 17 amino acids. CDR3 in DNA: TGTGCCAGCAGCTTAGGACCACTGGAGCCGGTGTACAATGAGCAGTTCTTC. This encodes CASSLGPLEPVYNEQFF.

There are a few counts of this clonotype. J is TRBJ1-1 and V is TRBV15; no definite D call. Germline V gene lookup returns CDR1 LNHNV and CDR2 YYDKDF (reference sequence). The CDR3 runs 14 residues. V lost 5 bases and J 1 base, leaving 11 bases between the germline ends. The chain's CDR3 is CATSPTVGNTEAFF. The CDR3 bases are TGTGCCACCAGCCCTACGGTAGGGAACACTGAAGCTTTCTTT.

This clonotype appeared a few times. The rearrangement links TRBV10-3 to TRBJ2-5; D is unclear. The CDR3 is 12 amino acids. V lost 0 bases and J 5 bases, leaving 4 bases between the germline ends. The germline V gene has CDR1 ENHRY and CDR2 SYGVKD. CDR3 in amino acids: CAISESEETQYF. CDR3 sequence (DNA): TGTGCCATCAGTGAGTCGGAGGAGACCCAGTACTTC.

In this sample, this clonotype turned up a few times. The junction shows a germline mismatch at one end, possibly a read error. The V gene is TRBV20-1, the J gene TRBJ2-7, with TRBD2 matching over 7 bases. Germline CDR1 DFQATT, CDR2 SNEGSKA (reference sequence). The CDR3 consists of 14 residues. The CDR3 DNA reads as TGCAGTGCACCAACTAGCGCAAGCTCCCACGAGCAGTACTTC. This codes for CSAPTSASSHEQYF.

This clonotype was seen many times. The rearrangement joins TRBV20-1 to TRBJ2-7, with TRBD2 matching over 7 bases. The CDR3 runs 14 residues. The J segment lost 4 bases and the V segment lost 0 bases, leaving 6 bases of the junction unmatched. The germline V gene has CDR1 DFQATT and CDR2 SNEGSKA (reference sequence). As DNA, the CDR3 is TGCAGTGCTAGAGAGGGCGGGAGAGAATACGAGCAGTACTTC. Its translation is CSAREGGREYEQYF.

This clonotype showed up just a few times. V is TRBV28 and J is TRBJ2-7; TRBD2 agrees at 9 bases. This CDR3 contains 13 residues. With 10 bases clipped from V and 3 bases from J, the junction kept 7 bases outside the gene matches. In germline, CDR1 is MDHEN, CDR2 SYDVKM. CDR3 sequence reads: CATMAGGIYEQYF. The CDR3 DNA reads as TGTGCCACCATGGCGGGGGGGATCTACGAGCAGTACTTC.

Many counts were recorded for this clonotype. The rearrangement links TRBV18 to TRBJ1-2, with a possible D match to TRBD1 (5 bases). The germline V gene has CDR1 KGHSH and CDR2 LQKENI. The CDR3 sequence is 14 residues long. The V end lost 3 bases, the J end lost 7 bases, and 15 bases lay between the germline ends. CDR3 sequence: CASSPAQGRGGYTF. CDR3 sequence (DNA): TGTGCCAGCTCACCGGCGCAGGGACGTGGTGGCTACACCTTC.

This clonotype turned up a few times. This rearrangement joins TRBV13 to TRBJ1-6, with 9 nucleotides matching TRBD1. Germline V gives CDR1 PRHDT, CDR2 FYEKMQ (reference sequence). This CDR3 spans 14 amino acids. J lost 7 bases, V lost 7 bases, and 5 bases had no gene match. The CDR3 nucleotides are TGTGCCAGCAACACCGGGACAGGGAATTCACCCCTCCACTTT. It is translated as CASNTGTGNSPLHF.

This clonotype was observed many times. The chain couples TRBV11-1 to TRBJ2-2, with TRBD1 matching over 9 bases. The CDR3 is made up of 16 amino acids. Trimming removed 5 bases from V and 4 bases from J; junction bases left unmatched: 8. CDR1 is SGHAT, CDR2 FQDESV, per germline (reference sequence). CDR3 in amino acids: CASSPRTGAPTGELFF. CDR3 nucleotides: TGTGCCAGCAGCCCAAGGACAGGGGCCCCCACCGGGGAGCTGTTTTTT.